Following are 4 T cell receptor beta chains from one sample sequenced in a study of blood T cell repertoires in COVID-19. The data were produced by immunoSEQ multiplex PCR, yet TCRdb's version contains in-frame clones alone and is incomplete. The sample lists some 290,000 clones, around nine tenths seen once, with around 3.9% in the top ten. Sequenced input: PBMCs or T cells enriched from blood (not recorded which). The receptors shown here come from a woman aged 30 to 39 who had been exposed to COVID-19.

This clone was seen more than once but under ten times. The CDR3 DNA reads as TGTGCCAGCAGCAAAGCTGAGGAAAAGAGCAATCAGCCCCAGCATTTT. This translates into CASSKAEEKSNQPQHF. The chain recombines TRBV21-1 with TRBJ1-5. TRBV21-1 is assigned pseudogene status. The CDR3 has 16 amino acids.

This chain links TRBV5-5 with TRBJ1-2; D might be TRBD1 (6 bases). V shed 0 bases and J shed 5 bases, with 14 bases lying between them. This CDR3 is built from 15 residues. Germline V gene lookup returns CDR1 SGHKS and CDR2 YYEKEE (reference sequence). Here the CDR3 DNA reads TGTGCCAGCAGCTTGGCCGCGACAGGAAGATATGGCTACACCTTC. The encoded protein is CASSLAATGRYGYTF.

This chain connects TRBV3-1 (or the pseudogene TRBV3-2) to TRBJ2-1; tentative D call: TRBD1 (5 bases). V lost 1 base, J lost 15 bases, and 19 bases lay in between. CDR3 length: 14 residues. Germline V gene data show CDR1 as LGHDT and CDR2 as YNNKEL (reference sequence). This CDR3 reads CASSQVNGRGPSFF. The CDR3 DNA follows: TGTGCCAGCAGCCAAGTCAATGGAAGGGGCCCATCGTTCTTC.

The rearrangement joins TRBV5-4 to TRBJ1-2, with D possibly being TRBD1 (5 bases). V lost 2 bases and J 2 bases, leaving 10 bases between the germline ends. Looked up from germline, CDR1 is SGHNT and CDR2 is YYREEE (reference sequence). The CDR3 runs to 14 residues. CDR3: CASSFAGGNYGYTF. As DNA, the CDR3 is TGTGCCAGCAGCTTTGCCGGGGGAAACTATGGCTACACCTTC.